This T cell receptor (beta chain) was retrieved from a study of T cell responses to AZD1222 COVID-19 vaccine. Study-level results: Repertoires in all cases were sampled only once the peak T cell response had passed.

Comment on this clone: Antigen specificity is unknown.

Germline loops: CDR1 LGHNA, CDR2 YSLEER. The CDR3 contains 16 residues. Losses at the gene ends were 2 bases for V and 4 bases for J; bases not matched to a gene: 6. Assay: immunoSEQ multiplex PCR; the TCRdb copy retains only in-frame clones and omits some. The table records around 140,000 clones, 85% to 95% of them present only once. The chain is built from TRBV4-3 and TRBJ2-2; 8 bases match TRBD1. The sample here was peripheral blood, taken on day 0 of AZD1222 vaccination. The clonotype originates from an adult in good health. CDR3 in DNA: TGCGCCAGCAGCCAACCAGGGGGCGCCGGCACCGGGGAGCTGTTTTTT. As protein: CASSQPGGAGTGELFF.